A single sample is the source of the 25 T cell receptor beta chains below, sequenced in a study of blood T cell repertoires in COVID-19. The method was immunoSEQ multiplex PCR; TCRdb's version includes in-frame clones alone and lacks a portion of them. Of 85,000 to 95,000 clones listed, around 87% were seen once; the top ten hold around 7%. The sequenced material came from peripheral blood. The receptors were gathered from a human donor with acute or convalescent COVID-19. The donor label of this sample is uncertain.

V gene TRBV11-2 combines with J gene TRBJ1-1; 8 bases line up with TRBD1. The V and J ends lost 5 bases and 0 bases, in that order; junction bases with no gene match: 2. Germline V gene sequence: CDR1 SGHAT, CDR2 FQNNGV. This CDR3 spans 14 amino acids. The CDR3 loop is CASSMTGVNTEAFF. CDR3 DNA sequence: TGTGCCAGCAGCATGACAGGGGTGAACACTGAAGCTTTCTTT.

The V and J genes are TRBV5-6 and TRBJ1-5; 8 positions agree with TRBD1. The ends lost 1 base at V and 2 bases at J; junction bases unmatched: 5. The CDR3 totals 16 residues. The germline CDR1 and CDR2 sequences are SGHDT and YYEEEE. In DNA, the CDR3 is TGTGCCAGCAGCTTGTCAGGGGGCAGTGGCAATCAGCCCCAGCATTTT. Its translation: CASSLSGGSGNQPQHF.

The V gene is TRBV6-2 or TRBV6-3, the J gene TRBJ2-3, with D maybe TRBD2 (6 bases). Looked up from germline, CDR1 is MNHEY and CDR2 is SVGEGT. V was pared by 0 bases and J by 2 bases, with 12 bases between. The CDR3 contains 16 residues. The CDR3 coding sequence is TGTGCCAGCAGTTACTCGGCTAGCGAATTCACAGATACGCAGTATTTT. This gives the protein CASSYSASEFTDTQYF.

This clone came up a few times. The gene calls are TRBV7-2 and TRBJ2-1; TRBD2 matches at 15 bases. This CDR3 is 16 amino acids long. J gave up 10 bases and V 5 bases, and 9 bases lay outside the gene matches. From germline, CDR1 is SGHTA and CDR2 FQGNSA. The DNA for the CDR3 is TGTGCCAGCAGCCAGAGGACTAGCGGGGGGGGAAGGGAGCAGTTCTTC. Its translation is CASSQRTSGGGREQFF. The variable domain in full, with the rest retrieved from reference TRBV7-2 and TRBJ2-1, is GAGVSQSPSNKVTEKGKDVELRCDPISGHTALYWYRQSLGQGLEFLIYFQGNSAPDKSGLPSDRFSAERTGGSVSTLTIQRTQQEDSAVYLCASSQRTSGGGREQFFGPGTRLTVL.

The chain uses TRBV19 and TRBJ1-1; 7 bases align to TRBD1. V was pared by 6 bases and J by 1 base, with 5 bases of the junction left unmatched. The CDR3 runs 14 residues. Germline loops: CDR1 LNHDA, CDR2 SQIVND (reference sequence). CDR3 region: CASRTQGSNTEAFF. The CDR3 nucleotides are TGTGCCAGTAGGACACAGGGGTCGAACACTGAAGCTTTCTTT.

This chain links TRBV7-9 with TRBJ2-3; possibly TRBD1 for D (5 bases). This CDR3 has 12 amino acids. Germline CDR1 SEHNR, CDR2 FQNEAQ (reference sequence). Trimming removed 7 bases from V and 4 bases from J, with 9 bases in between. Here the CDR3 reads CASTLRADTQYF. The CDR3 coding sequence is TGTGCCAGCACCCTCAGGGCAGATACGCAGTATTTT.

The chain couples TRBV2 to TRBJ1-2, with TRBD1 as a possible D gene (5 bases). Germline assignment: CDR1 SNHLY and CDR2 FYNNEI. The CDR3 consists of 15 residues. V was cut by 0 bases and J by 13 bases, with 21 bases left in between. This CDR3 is CASSEASRQPTVPTF. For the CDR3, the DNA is TGTGCCAGCAGTGAAGCATCTAGACAGCCTACGGTTCCCACCTTC. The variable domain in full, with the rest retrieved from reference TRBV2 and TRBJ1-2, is EPEVTQTPSHQVTQMGQEVILRCVPISNHLYFYWYRQILGQKVEFLVSFYNNEISEKSEIFDDQFSVERPDGSNFTLKIRSTKLEDSAMYFCASSEASRQPTVPTFGSGTRLTVV.

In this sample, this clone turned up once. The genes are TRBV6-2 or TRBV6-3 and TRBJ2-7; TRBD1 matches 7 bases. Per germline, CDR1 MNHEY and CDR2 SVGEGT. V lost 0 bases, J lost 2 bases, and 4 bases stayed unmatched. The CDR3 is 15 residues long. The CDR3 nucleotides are TGTGCCAGCAGTTACTCTCCCGGGACAGCCTACGAGCAGTACTTC. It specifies CASSYSPGTAYEQYF.

The DNA for the CDR3 is TGCAGCGCAGGAGAGTCGGTTGCTCAGCCCCAGCATTTT. Encoded protein: CSAGESVAQPQHF. The chain couples TRBV29-1 to TRBJ1-5; no firm D call. Germline CDR1 reads SQVTM; CDR2 reads ANQGSEA. The ends were cut back, 7 bases at V and 6 bases at J, with 16 bases in the middle. The CDR3 is 13 amino acids.

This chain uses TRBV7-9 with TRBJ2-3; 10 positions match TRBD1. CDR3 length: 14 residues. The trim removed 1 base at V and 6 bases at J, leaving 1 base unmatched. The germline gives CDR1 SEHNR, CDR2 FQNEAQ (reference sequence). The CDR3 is CASSLGQGADTQYF. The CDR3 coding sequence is TGTGCCAGCAGCTTAGGACAGGGGGCGGATACGCAGTATTTT.

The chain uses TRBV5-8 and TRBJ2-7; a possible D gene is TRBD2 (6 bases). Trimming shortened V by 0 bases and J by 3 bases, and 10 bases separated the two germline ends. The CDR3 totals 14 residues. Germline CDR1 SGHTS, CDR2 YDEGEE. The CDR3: CASSLVGSGYEQYF. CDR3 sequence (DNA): TGTGCCAGCAGCTTGGTCGGTAGCGGCTACGAGCAGTACTTC.

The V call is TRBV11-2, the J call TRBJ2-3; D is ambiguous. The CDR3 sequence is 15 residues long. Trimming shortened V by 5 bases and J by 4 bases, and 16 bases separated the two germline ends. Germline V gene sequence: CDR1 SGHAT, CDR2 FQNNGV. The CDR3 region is CASSPHVERSDTQYF. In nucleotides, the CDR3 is TGTGCCAGCAGCCCGCACGTGGAGAGGTCAGATACGCAGTATTTT.

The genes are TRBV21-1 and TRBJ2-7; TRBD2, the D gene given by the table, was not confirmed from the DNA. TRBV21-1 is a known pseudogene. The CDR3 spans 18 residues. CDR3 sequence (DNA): TGTGCCAGCAGCAAAGCAGGGACTAGCGAAAGGAGCTCCTACGAGCAGTACTTC. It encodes CASSKAGTSERSSYEQYF.

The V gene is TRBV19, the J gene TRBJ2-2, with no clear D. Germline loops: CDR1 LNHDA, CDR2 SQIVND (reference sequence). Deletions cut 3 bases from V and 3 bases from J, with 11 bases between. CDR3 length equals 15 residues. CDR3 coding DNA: TGTGCCAGTAGTATTCCCGGGTTAGACACCGGGGAGCTGTTTTTT. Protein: CASSIPGLDTGELFF.

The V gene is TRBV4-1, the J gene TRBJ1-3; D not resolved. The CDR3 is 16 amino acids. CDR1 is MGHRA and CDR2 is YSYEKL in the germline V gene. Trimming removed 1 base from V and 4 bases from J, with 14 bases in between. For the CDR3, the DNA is TGCGCCAGCAGCCAAGCGAAGGGAGACCCCGGAAACACCATATATTTT. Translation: CASSQAKGDPGNTIYF.

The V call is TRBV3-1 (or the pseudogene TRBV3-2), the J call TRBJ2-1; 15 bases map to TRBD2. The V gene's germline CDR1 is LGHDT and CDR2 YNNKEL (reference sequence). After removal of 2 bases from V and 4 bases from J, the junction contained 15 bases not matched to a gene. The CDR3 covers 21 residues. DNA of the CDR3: TGTGCCAGCAGCCAAAAGGGGCCCCGGACTAGCGGGGGGGCCGGTTACAATGAGCAGTTCTTC. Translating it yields CASSQKGPRTSGGAGYNEQFF.

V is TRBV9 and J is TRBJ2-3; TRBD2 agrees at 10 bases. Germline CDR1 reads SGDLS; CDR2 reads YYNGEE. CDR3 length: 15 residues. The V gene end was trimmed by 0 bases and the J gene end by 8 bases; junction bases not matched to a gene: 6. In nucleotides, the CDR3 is TGTGCCAGCAGCGTAGTAGCGGGGGGTCGAGGTACGCAGTATTTT. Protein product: CASSVVAGGRGTQYF. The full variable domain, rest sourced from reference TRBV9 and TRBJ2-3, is DSGVTQTPKHLITATGQRVTLRCSPRSGDLSVYWYQQSLDQGLQFLIQYYNGEERAKGNILERFSAQQFPDLHSELNLSSLELGDSALYFCASSVVAGGRGTQYFGPGTRLTVL.

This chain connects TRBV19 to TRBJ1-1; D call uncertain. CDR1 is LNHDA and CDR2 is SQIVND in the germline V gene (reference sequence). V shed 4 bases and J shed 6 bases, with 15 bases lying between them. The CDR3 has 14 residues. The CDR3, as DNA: TGTGCCAGTAGTAGTAAGCGGAGAGACTCTGAAGCTTTCTTT. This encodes CASSSKRRDSEAFF.

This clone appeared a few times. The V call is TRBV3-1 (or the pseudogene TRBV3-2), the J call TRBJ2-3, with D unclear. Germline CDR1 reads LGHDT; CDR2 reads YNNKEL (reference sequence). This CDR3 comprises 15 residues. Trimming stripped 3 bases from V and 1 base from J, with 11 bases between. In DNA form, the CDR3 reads TGTGCCAGCAGCCAGAGCATGTCGGGCACAGATACGCAGTATTTT. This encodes CASSQSMSGTDTQYF.

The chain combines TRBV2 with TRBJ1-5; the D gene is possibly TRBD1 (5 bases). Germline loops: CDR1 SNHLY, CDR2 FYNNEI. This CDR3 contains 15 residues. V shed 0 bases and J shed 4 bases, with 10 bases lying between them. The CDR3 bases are TGTGCCAGCAGTGAAGCGCGCGGACAAAATCAGCCCCAGCATTTT. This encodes CASSEARGQNQPQHF.

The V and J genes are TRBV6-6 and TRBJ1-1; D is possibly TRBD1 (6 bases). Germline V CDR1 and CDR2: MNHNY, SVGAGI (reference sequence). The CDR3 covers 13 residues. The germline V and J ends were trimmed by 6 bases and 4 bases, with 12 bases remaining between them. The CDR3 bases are TGTGCCAGCAGGAACAGGGTTAGCACTGAAGCTTTCTTT. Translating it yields CASRNRVSTEAFF.

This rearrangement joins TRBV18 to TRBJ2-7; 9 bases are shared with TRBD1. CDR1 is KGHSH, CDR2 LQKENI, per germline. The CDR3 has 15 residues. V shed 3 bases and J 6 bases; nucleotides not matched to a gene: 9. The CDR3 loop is CASSPEGDREGEQYF. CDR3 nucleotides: TGTGCCAGCTCACCGGAGGGGGACAGGGAGGGCGAGCAGTACTTC.

CDR3 protein: CASSIPAGIEQYF. CDR3 nucleotides: TGTGCCAGTAGTATCCCTGCAGGGATCGAGCAGTACTTC. The V and J genes are TRBV19 and TRBJ2-7; a possible D gene is TRBD1 (5 bases). Germline CDR1 and CDR2: LNHDA and SQIVND (reference sequence). The CDR3 length is 13 residues. Trimming pared 3 bases from V and 6 bases from J, leaving 12 bases between.

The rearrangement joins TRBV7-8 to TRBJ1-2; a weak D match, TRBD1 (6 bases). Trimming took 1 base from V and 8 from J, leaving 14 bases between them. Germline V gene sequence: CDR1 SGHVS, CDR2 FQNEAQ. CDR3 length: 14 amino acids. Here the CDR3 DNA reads TGTGCCAGCAGCTTAGGCGGGGGGCGTGGGGGCTACACCTTC. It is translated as CASSLGGGRGGYTF.

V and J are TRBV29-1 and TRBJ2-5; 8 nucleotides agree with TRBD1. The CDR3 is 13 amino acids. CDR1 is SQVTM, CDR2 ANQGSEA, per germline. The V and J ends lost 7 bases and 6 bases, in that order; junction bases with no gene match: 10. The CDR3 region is CSGDRGFGKTQYF. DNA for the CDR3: TGCAGCGGTGACAGGGGATTCGGAAAGACCCAGTACTTC.